One TCR beta chain is described in this entry. Antigen specificity is unknown. This entry comes from a study of a mutant IDH1 vaccine in newly diagnosed glioma. The CDR3 consists of 14 residues. The V gene lost 0 bases and the J gene lost 7 bases, with 12 bases spanning the gap. Germline values: CDR1 LNHNV, CDR2 YYDKDF (reference sequence). Data came from immunoSEQ multiplex PCR; TCRdb stores just in-frame clones and leaves some out. Seen here are about 51,000 clones, around four fifths observed once, and the top ten hold around 4.9%. Time point described: week 5, during vaccination. Topical imiquimod was applied with each vaccine dose, which held 300 ug of mutant IDH1 20-mer peptide. In every donor, the tumor was a new WHO grade 3 or 4 IDH1-mutant, ATRX-lost astrocytoma.

Source: PBMCs, taken from a glioma patient whose treatment included an IDH1 peptide vaccine. The sequence was obtained from a man between 45 and 60 years old with glioma. The chain couples TRBV15 to TRBJ1-2; D remains unclear. CDR3 loop: CATSRDPGSGGYTF. Written as DNA, the CDR3 is TGTGCCACCAGCAGAGACCCCGGCTCGGGTGGCTACACCTTC.